This entry is about one T cell receptor beta chain. What it binds is unknown. The source of the sample is a study of PD-1 blockade in mismatch repair-deficient tumors. Findings of the study overall: Rapid post-treatment expansion, then contraction, generally preceding radiologic response, marked tumor-resident clones.

The assay was immunoSEQ multiplex PCR, and TCRdb's table has in-frame clones only and misses some. The sample records 15,000 or so clones, around 83% being singletons. Unmatched junction bases numbered 7, after V lost 6 bases and J lost 4 bases. The CDR3 has 15 residues. Germline CDR1 and CDR2: MGHDK and SYGVNS. PCR or immunohistochemistry showed mismatch repair deficiency in every enrolled patient. The chain couples TRBV25-1 to TRBJ2-3; TRBD2 agrees at 10 bases. The sample in question was PBMCs, obtained less than 15 weeks after starting pembrolizumab. This clonotype was obtained from an adult with mismatch repair-deficient cancer. This chain's CDR3 is CASSGSGRAPDTQYF. In DNA form, the CDR3 reads TGTGCCAGCAGCGGAAGCGGGAGGGCCCCAGATACGCAGTATTTT.